The rows below give T cell receptor beta chains drawn from one sample of a study of CD8+ T cells in alopecia areata. This table comes from immunoSEQ multiplex PCR, and its TCRdb copy is limited to in-frame clones, with some not included. In the table there are around 140,000 clones, 40% to 65% of which are singletons. Here the sequenced sample was CD4+ T cells sorted from blood, taken at week 0. The receptors stem from a human donor with alopecia areata. Both conserved end residues are part of each CDR3. A D gene is named only where the DNA matches it firmly. The listing skips clone size in some rows; elsewhere it reads once, few, many or a size class.

j_call	clone_size	v_call	d_call	cdr3_nt	cdr3_aa
TRBJ2-1	few	TRBV11-2	NA	TGTGCCAGCAGCCCCGAATATGAGCAGTTCTTC	CASSPEYEQFF
TRBJ2-7	few	TRBV18	NA	TGTGCCAGCTCACCCCGCGCGTTCCCCCAGGGCGAGCAGTACTTC	CASSPRAFPQGEQYF
TRBJ2-3	NA	TRBV7-9	NA	TGTGCCAGCAGCCTAAGTACCCGGCGGGATACGCAGTATTTT	CASSLSTRRDTQYF
TRBJ1-5	few	TRBV30	NA	TGTGCCTGGTCCGGGGGGGCTCACCAGCCCCAGCATTTT	CAWSGGAHQPQHF
TRBJ2-7	few	TRBV27	TRBD1	TGTGCCAGCAGTATCTCGGGACAGGGGGCCCCAAGAGTGTACGAGCAGTACTTC	CASSISGQGAPRVYEQYF
TRBJ2-7	NA	TRBV18	TRBD1	TGTGCCAGCTCACCAGACGTGGGACAGACCTCCTACGAGCAGTACTTC	CASSPDVGQTSYEQYF
TRBJ1-5	NA	TRBV2	TRBD1	TGTGCCAGCAGTGCCACAGGGGTCAGGCAGCCCCAGCATTTT	CASSATGVRQPQHF
TRBJ2-3	NA	TRBV30	TRBD1	TGTGCCTGGAGTAGTCCAAGGACAGGGACAGATACGCAGTATTTT	CAWSSPRTGTDTQYF
TRBJ2-4	few	TRBV7-9	NA	TGTGCCAGCAGCTTACTTAGGGACATTCAGTACTTC	CASSLLRDIQYF
TRBJ2-2	NA	TRBV4-1	TRBD2	TGCGCCAGCAGCCAAGCAGCTAGCGGGAAGATCGGGGAGCTGTTTTTT	CASSQAASGKIGELFF
TRBJ1-1	NA	TRBV19	NA	TGTGCCAGTAGTTTCCCCAGGGTGAACACTGAAGCTTTCTTT	CASSFPRVNTEAFF
TRBJ2-3	few	TRBV10-3	NA	TGTGCCATCAGTCCAGGAGGGACAGATACGCAGTATTTT	CAISPGGTDTQYF
TRBJ2-2	NA	TRBV10-3	NA	TGTGCCACCCTGAGGGGCGCGGCGAACACCGGGGAGCTGTTTTTT	CATLRGAANTGELFF
TRBJ1-2	few	TRBV10-1	NA	TGCGCCAGCAGCTTTGGGGGCTACACCTTC	CASSFGGYTF
TRBJ2-1	NA	TRBV15	NA	TGTGCCACCAGCAGAGATTGGAGTGAGCAGTTCTTC	CATSRDWSEQFF
TRBJ2-3	NA	TRBV19	NA	TGTGCCAGTAGTATGGAAGGCGGTGCGCAGTATTTT	CASSMEGGAQYF
TRBJ1-2	many	TRBV28	NA	TGTGCCAGCAGTCAAATGAGCCGAGGCTACACCTTC	CASSQMSRGYTF
TRBJ1-5	many	TRBV2	TRBD1	TGTGCCAGCAGCGGACAGGGGGCTCGGCAGCCCCAGCATTTT	CASSGQGARQPQHF
TRBJ2-3	NA	TRBV7-2	TRBD2	TGTGCCAGCAGCCAGGGACTAGCAGGATATACGCAGTATTTT	CASSQGLAGYTQYF
TRBJ2-4	NA	TRBV11-2	NA	TGTGCCAGCAGCGGCCGGGACGTGGGCGGCATTCAGTACTTC	CASSGRDVGGIQYF
TRBJ2-5	NA	TRBV29-1	NA	TGCAGCGTTGACGCTAGGGTAGGAGAGACCCAGTACTTC	CSVDARVGETQYF
TRBJ2-7	NA	TRBV6-6	NA	TGTGCCAGCACACCCCTTTTGACGGGGGCCTACGAGCAGTACTTC	CASTPLLTGAYEQYF
TRBJ2-7	NA	TRBV5-1	TRBD2	TGCGCCAGCAGCTTCGGCGGGGGTAGCGGGGGCTCCTACGAGCAGTACTTC	CASSFGGGSGGSYEQYF
TRBJ2-2	few	TRBV7-2	NA	TGTGCCAGCAGCCCGCGGACAGCGAACACCGGGGAGCTGTTTTTT	CASSPRTANTGELFF
TRBJ2-2	NA	TRBV2	NA	TGTGCCAGCAGTCAAAGACAGATCGAGAACACCGGGGAGCTGTTTTTT	CASSQRQIENTGELFF
TRBJ2-3	NA	TRBV28	NA	TGTGCCAGCGTCGTACAGAGGTCAGATACGCAGTATTTT	CASVVQRSDTQYF
TRBJ2-1	NA	TRBV29-1	NA	TGCAGCGTTGGTTTGGGACTCTACAATGAGCAGTTCTTC	CSVGLGLYNEQFF
TRBJ2-7	NA	TRBV4-3	NA	TGCGCCAGCAGCCCCCTTTCCACAGGGTCGTCCCTCCTCGAGCAGTACTTC	CASSPLSTGSSLLEQYF
TRBJ2-5	few	TRBV29-1	NA	TGCAGCGTCGGGACCGTATCCCTACAAGAGACCCAGTACTTC	CSVGTVSLQETQYF
TRBJ2-1	NA	TRBV7-9	NA	TGTGCCAGCAGACTAGGACAGCATGGGTACAATGAGCAGTTCTTC	CASRLGQHGYNEQFF
TRBJ2-5	NA	TRBV7-9	NA	TGTGCCAGCAGCTTAGCGGGAGAGACCCAGTACTTC	CASSLAGETQYF
TRBJ1-1	few	TRBV10-3	NA	TGTGCCATCAGTGCTATGACTGGGGGTTACACTGAAGCTTTCTTT	CAISAMTGGYTEAFF
TRBJ2-7	NA	TRBV2	NA	TGTGCCAGCAGCCGTACTCTCTGGGGATCCACCGAGCAGTACTTC	CASSRTLWGSTEQYF
TRBJ1-1	NA	TRBV27	NA	TGTGCCAGCATGAGGGAGGGGGGGAACACTGAAGCTTTCTTT	CASMREGGNTEAFF
TRBJ2-3	NA	TRBV4-1	NA	TGCGCCAGCAGCGCCTCGGAGGGTCGGTACACGCAGTATTTT	CASSASEGRYTQYF
TRBJ2-7	NA	TRBV2	TRBD1	TGTGCCAGCAGTGTGGGCCGGGACAGGGAAGTGGGCGAGCAGTACTTC	CASSVGRDREVGEQYF
TRBJ2-1	NA	TRBV30	NA	TGTGCCTGGAACTACTTGGACAGAGTCGAGCAGTTCTTC	CAWNYLDRVEQFF
TRBJ1-1	NA	TRBV25-1	NA	TGTGCCAGCAGTGAACCGGGACCCCTGGTGACTGAAGCTTTCTTT	CASSEPGPLVTEAFF
TRBJ2-5	NA	TRBV6-6	NA	TGTGCCAGCAGGACCGATGAAGAGACCCAGTACTTC	CASRTDEETQYF
TRBJ2-6	NA	TRBV2	NA	TGTGCCAGCACCCTCACAGGGTCCGGGGCCAACGTCCTGACTTTC	CASTLTGSGANVLTF
TRBJ2-3	NA	TRBV5-1	NA	TGCGCCAGCAGCTTGCCGACCACAGATACGCAGTATTTT	CASSLPTTDTQYF
TRBJ1-5	NA	TRBV28	NA	TGTGCCAGCAGTTCCCCCCGGCAGGCGGATCAGCCCCAGCATTTT	CASSSPRQADQPQHF
TRBJ2-1	NA	TRBV5-1	TRBD2	TGCGCCAGCAGCCGTGGGACTAGCGACTACAATGAGCAGTTCTTC	CASSRGTSDYNEQFF
TRBJ2-1	NA	TRBV6-6	TRBD1	TGTGCCAGCAGGCGGACAGGGGGCCGGTCCTACAATGAGCAGTTCTTC	CASRRTGGRSYNEQFF
TRBJ2-7	NA	TRBV7-2	NA	TGTGCCAGCAGCTCCCGGAGGAGTTGGGCGGACGAGCAGTACTTC	CASSSRRSWADEQYF
TRBJ1-1	few	TRBV5-1	TRBD1	TGCGCCAGCAGCTTAACCGGGACAGGGAACACTGAAGCTTTCTTT	CASSLTGTGNTEAFF
TRBJ1-1	NA	TRBV6-5	NA	TGTGCCAGCAGTCCGCCGGGGTGGGGGACTGAAGCTTTCTTT	CASSPPGWGTEAFF
TRBJ2-5	NA	TRBV13	TRBD2	TGTGCCAGCAGCTTAGGCGGGAGGGCCTCGGAGACCCAGTACTTC	CASSLGGRASETQYF
TRBJ1-5	few	TRBV28	TRBD1	TGTGCCAGCAGTCCAGGGACAGGGAAATCGCCCCAGCATTTT	CASSPGTGKSPQHF
TRBJ2-5	few	TRBV29-1	NA	TGCAGCGTTGAAACGGAGACCCAGTACTTC	CSVETETQYF
TRBJ2-3	NA	TRBV30	NA	TGTGCCTGGAGTGTAATGGGGGGGGCGGATACGCAGTATTTT	CAWSVMGGADTQYF
TRBJ1-2	few	TRBV7-2	TRBD1	TGTGCCAGCAGCCCAACCAACAGGGGCTATGGCTACACCTTC	CASSPTNRGYGYTF
TRBJ1-5	few	TRBV28	NA	TGTGCCAGCAGTGTGAATCAGCCCCAGCATTTT	CASSVNQPQHF
TRBJ2-7	few	TRBV5-1	TRBD1	TGCGCCAGCAGAAGGACAGGGTACGAGCAGTACTTC	CASRRTGYEQYF
TRBJ1-2	few	TRBV10-3	NA	TGTGCCATCAGTGAGTCTATGGGGCAGTATGGCTACACCTTC	CAISESMGQYGYTF
TRBJ2-3	NA	TRBV2	NA	TGTGCCAGCAGTTCCCCTAGCGGCACAGATACGCAGTATTTT	CASSSPSGTDTQYF
TRBJ2-6	few	TRBV7-3	NA	TGTGCCAGCAGCTTATTGGGGCAGGCTTTTGGGGCCAACGTCCTGACTTTC	CASSLLGQAFGANVLTF
TRBJ2-1	NA	TRBV5-1	NA	TGCGCCAGCAGCTTGGATATGGATAATGAGCAGTTCTTC	CASSLDMDNEQFF
TRBJ1-5	NA	TRBV7-2	NA	TGTGCCAGCCGCCGGGGGGTCAATCAGCCCCAGCATTTT	CASRRGVNQPQHF